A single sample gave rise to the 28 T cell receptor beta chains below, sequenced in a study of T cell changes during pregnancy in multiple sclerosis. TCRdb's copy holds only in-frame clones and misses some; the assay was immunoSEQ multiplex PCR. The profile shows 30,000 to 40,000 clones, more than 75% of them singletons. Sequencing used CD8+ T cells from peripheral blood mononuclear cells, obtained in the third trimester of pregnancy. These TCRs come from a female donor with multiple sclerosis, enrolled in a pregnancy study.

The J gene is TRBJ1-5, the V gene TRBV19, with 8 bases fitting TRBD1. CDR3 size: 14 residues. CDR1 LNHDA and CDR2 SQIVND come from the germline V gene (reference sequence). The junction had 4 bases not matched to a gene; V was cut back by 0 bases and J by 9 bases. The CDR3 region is CASSIDRGRLPQHF. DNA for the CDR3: TGTGCCAGTAGTATAGACAGGGGGCGTTTGCCCCAGCATTTT.

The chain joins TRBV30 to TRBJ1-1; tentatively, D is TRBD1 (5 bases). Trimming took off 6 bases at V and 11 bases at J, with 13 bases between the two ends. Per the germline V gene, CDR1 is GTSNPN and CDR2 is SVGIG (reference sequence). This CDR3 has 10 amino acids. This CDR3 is CACDGQAAFF. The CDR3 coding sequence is TGTGCCTGTGATGGACAAGCGGCTTTCTTT.

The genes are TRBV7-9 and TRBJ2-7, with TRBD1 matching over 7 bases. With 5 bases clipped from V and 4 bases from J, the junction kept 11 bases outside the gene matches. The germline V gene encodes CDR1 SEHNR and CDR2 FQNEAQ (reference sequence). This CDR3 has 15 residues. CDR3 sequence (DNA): TGTGCCAGCAGCATCGCACAGGGGAACCTTTACGAGCAGTACTTC. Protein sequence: CASSIAQGNLYEQYF.

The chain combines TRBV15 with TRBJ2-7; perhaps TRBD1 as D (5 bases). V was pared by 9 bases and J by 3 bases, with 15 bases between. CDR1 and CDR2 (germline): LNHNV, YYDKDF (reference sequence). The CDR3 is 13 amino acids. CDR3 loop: CATSVGEGYEQYF. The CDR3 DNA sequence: TGTGCCACAAGTGTAGGGGAAGGCTACGAGCAGTACTTC.

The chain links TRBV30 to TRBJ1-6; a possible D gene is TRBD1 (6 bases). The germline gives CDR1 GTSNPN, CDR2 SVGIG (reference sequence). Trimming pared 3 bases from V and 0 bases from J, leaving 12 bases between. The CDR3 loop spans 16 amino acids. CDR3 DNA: TGTGCCTGGAGCGCGGTAGGGGGCTCCTATAATTCACCCCTCCACTTT. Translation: CAWSAVGGSYNSPLHF.

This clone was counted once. CDR3 sequence reads: CAISESGTGAETQYF. CDR3 DNA: TGTGCCATCAGTGAGTCGGGAACAGGGGCAGAGACCCAGTACTTC. The genes are TRBV10-3 and TRBJ2-5; 7 positions match TRBD1. Trimming took 0 bases from V and 4 from J; bases not matched to a gene: 5. The V gene's germline CDR1 is ENHRY and CDR2 SYGVKD. The CDR3 has 15 residues.

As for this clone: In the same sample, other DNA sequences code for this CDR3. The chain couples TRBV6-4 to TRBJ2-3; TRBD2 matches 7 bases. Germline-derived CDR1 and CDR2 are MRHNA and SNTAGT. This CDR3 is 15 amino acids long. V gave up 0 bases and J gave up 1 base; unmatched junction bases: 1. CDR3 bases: TGTGCCAGCAGTGACTCGGGAGGGGGCACAGATACGCAGTATTTT. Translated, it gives CASSDSGGGTDTQYF.

The CDR3 spells CASSVDVERGDTDTQYF. In nucleotides, the CDR3 is TGTGCCAGCAGCGTAGATGTTGAGCGGGGAGACACAGATACGCAGTATTTT. The chain couples TRBV9 to TRBJ2-3, with 7 bases matching TRBD2. The CDR3 is made up of 17 amino acids. After removal of 0 bases from V and 2 bases from J, the junction contained 9 bases not matched to a gene. Germline CDR1 reads SGDLS; CDR2 reads YYNGEE.

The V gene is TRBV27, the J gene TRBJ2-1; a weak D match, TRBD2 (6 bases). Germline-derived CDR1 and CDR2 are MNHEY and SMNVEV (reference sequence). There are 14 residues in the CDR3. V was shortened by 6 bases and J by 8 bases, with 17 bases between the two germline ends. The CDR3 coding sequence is TGTGCCAGCAGCGGAGGGGTAATCCAGGATGAGCAGTTCTTC. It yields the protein CASSGGVIQDEQFF.

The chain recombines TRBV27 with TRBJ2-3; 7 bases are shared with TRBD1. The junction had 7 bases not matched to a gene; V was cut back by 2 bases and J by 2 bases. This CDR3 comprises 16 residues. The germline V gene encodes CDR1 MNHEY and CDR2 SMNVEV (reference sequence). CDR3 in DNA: TGTGCCAGCAGTTTAGGACAGGAGATAATCACAGATACGCAGTATTTT. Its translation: CASSLGQEIITDTQYF.

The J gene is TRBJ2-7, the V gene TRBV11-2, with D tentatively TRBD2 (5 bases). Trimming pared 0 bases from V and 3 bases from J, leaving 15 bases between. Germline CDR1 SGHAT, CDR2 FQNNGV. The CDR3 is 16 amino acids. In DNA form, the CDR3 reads TGTGCCAGCAGCTTAGATCCTAGCCACGTTTTCTACGAGCAGTACTTC. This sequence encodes CASSLDPSHVFYEQYF.

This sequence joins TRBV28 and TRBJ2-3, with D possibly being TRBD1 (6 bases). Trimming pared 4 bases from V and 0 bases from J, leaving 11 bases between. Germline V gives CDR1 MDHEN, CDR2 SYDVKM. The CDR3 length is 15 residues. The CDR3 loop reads CASSSGDPSTDTQYF. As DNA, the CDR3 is TGTGCCAGCAGTTCAGGGGATCCCAGCACAGATACGCAGTATTTT.

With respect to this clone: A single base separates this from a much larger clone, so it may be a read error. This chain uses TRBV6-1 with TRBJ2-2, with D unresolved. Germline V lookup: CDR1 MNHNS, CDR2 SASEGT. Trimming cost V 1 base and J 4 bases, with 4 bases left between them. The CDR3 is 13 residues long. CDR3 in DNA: TGTGCCAGCAGTGAAGGGGCCACCGGGGAGCTGTTTTTT. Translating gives CASSEGATGELFF.

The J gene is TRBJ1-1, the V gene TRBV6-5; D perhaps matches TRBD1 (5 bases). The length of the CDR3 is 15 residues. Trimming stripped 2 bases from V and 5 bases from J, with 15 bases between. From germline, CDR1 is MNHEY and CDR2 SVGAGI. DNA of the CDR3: TGTGCCAGCAGTTACGTGGGGGGTTTTGGTACTGAAGCTTTCTTT. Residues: CASSYVGGFGTEAFF.

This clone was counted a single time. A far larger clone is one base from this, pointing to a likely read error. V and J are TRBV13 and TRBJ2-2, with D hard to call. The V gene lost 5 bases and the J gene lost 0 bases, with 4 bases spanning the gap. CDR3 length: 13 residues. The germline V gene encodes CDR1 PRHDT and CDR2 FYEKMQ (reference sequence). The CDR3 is CASSPANTGELFF. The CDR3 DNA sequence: TGTGCCAGCAGCCCGGCGAACACCGGGGAGCTGTTTTTT.

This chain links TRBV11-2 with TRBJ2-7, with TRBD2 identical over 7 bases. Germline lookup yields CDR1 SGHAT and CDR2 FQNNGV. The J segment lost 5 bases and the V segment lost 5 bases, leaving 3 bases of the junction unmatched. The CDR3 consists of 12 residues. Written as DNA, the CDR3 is TGTGCCAGCAGCCGGAGCGGGGACGAGCAGTACTTC. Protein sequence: CASSRSGDEQYF.

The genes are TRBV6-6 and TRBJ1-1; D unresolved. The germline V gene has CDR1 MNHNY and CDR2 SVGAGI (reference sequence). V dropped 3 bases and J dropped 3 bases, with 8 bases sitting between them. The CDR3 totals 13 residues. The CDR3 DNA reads TGTGCCAGCAGTTATTCCGGGTACACTGAAGCTTTCTTT. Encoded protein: CASSYSGYTEAFF.

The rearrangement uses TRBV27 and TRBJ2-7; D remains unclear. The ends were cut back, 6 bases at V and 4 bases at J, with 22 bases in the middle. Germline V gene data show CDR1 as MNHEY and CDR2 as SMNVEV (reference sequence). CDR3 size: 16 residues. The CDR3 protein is CASRQQIQSGIYEQYF. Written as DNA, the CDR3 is TGTGCCAGCAGACAGCAAATTCAATCCGGAATTTACGAGCAGTACTTC.

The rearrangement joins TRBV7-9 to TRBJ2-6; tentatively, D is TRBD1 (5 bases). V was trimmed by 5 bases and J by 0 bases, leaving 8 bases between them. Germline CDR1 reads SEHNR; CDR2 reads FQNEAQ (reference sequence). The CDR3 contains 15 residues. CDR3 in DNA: TGTGCCAGCAGCGTTGGGGCCTCTGGGGCCAACGTCCTGACTTTC. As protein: CASSVGASGANVLTF.

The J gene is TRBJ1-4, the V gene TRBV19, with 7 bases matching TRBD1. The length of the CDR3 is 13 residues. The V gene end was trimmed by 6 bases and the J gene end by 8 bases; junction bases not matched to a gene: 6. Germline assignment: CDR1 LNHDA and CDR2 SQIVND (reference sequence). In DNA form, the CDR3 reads TGTGCCAGTAGGGGACAGATAGTAGAAAAACTGTTTTTT. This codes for CASRGQIVEKLFF.

Written as DNA, the CDR3 is TGCGCCAGCAGCTGGACTAGCGGGGTTTCCAATGAGCAGTTCTTC. Encoded protein: CASSWTSGVSNEQFF. V is TRBV5-1 and J is TRBJ2-1; 12 nucleotides align to TRBD2. The CDR3 is made up of 15 amino acids. V trimming: 3 bases; J trimming: 6 bases; junction bases outside the gene matches: 4. The V gene's germline CDR1 is SGHRS and CDR2 YFSETQ.

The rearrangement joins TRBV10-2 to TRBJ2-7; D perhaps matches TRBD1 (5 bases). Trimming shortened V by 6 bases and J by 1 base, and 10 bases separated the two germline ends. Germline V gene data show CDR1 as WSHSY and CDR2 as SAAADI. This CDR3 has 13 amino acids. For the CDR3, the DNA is TGCGCCAGCAGACTGACAGAGTCCTACGAGCAGTACTTC. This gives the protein CASRLTESYEQYF.

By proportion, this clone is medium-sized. CDR3 DNA sequence: TGTGCCAGCAGTGAAGAGGGAGGGGGGAATCAGCCCCAGCATTTT. Translation: CASSEEGGGNQPQHF. This chain joins TRBV6-1 and TRBJ1-5; tentative D call: TRBD1 (6 bases). The ends were cut back, 1 base at V and 4 bases at J, with 11 bases in the middle. The CDR3 runs to 15 residues. Per the germline V gene, CDR1 is MNHNS and CDR2 is SASEGT.

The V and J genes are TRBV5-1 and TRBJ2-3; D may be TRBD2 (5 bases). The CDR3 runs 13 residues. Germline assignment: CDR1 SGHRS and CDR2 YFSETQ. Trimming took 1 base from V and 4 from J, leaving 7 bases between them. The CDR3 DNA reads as TGCGCCAGCAGCTTGCGGGGAGCAGATACGCAGTATTTT. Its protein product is CASSLRGADTQYF.

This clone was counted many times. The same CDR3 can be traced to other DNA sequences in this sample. This chain's CDR3 is CASRVGGSYEQYF. DNA of the CDR3: TGCGCCAGCCGCGTTGGGGGGAGCTACGAGCAGTACTTC. This chain links TRBV5-1 with TRBJ2-7; possibly TRBD2 for D (6 bases). Trimming shortened V by 7 bases and J by 3 bases, and 14 bases separated the two germline ends. Germline assignment: CDR1 SGHRS and CDR2 YFSETQ. The CDR3 consists of 13 residues.

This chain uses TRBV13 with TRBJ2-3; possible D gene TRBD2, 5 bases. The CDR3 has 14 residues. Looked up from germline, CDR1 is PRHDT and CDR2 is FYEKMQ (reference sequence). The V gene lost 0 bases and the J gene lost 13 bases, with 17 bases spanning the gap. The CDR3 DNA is TGTGCCAGCAGCTTAGGCTCGATGCGGGCTGAGGAGTATTTT. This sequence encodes CASSLGSMRAEEYF.

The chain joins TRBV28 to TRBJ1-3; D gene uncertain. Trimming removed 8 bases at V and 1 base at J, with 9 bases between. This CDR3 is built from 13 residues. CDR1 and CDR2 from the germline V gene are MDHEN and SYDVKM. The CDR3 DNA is TGTGCCAGCTGTTGGCAGTCTGGAAACACCATATATTTT. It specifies CASCWQSGNTIYF.

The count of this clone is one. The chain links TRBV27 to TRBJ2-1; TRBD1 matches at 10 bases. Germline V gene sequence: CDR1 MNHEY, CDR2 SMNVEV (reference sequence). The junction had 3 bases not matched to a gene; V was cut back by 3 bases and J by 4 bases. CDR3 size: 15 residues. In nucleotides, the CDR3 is TGTGCCAGCAGTTTGAAGGGACAGGGGTACAATGAGCAGTTCTTC. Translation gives CASSLKGQGYNEQFF.